The clone carrying this T cell receptor (beta chain) showed up just a few times. Antigen unknown. The data originate from a study of response to subunit inactivated influenza vaccine. Each CDR3 protein gets one entry after TCRdb re-called the RT-PCR reads with MiXCR. The repertoire has more than 550,000 distinct CDR3 sequences, about an eighth of them found once; the top ten carry about a tenth. After removal of 3 bases from V and 5 bases from J, the junction contained 6 bases not matched to a gene. The CDR3 contains 14 residues. Germline CDR1 is SGHRS and CDR2 is YFSETQ. Notes on the study in general: Every seasonal influenza vaccination brings in few new T cells, the authors suggested.

This clonotype was sampled from a man aged 50-60 years who received an inactivated influenza vaccine. The sample was PBMCs from blood, taken on the day of vaccination. V usage is TRBV5-1 and J usage is TRBJ2-7; 9 positions agree with TRBD1. CDR3 protein: CASSWQTGGHEQYF. Written as DNA, the CDR3 is TGCGCCAGCAGCTGGCAGACAGGGGGGCACGAGCAGTACTTC.